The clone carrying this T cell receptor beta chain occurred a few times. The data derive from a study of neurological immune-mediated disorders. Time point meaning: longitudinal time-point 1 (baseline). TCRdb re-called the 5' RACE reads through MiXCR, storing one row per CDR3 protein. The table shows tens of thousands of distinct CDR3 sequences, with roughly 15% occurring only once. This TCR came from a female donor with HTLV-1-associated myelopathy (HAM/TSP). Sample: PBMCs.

The CDR3 nucleotides read TGTGCCAGCAGTGACGGAATAAGCGACCCAGATACGCAGTATTTT. Protein: CASSDGISDPDTQYF. The chain has TRBV6-1 and TRBJ2-3, with D uncertain. The germline V gene has CDR1 MNHNS and CDR2 SASEGT. V shed 3 bases and J shed 4 bases, with 14 bases lying between them. The CDR3 sequence is 15 residues long.